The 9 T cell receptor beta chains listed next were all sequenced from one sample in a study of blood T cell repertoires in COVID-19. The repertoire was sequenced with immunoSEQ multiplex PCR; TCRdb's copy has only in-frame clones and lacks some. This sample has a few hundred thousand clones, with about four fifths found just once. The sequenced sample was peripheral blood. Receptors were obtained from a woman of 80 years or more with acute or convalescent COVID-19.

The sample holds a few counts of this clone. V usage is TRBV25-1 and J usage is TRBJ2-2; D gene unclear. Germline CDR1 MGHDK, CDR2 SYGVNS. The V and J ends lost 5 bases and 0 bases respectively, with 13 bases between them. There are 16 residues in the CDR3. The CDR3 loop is CASSLHPSPNTGELFF. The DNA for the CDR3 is TGTGCCAGCAGTCTTCATCCTAGTCCGAACACCGGGGAGCTGTTTTTT.

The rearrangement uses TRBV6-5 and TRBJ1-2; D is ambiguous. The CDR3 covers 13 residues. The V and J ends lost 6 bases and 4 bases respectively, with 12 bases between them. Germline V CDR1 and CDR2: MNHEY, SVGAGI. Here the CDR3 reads CASRVEGTYGYTF. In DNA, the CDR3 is TGTGCCAGCAGGGTCGAGGGTACCTATGGCTACACCTTC.

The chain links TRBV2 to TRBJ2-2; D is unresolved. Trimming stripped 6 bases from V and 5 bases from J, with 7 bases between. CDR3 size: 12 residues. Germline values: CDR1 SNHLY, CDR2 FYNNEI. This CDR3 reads CASSGWTGELFF. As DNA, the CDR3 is TGTGCCAGCAGCGGTTGGACCGGGGAGCTGTTTTTT.

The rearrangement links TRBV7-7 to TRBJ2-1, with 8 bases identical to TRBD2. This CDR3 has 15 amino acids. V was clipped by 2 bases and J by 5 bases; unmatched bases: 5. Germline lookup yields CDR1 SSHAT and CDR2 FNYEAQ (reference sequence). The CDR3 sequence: CASSLSGGRNNEQFF. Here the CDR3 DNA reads TGTGCCAGCAGCTTATCGGGGGGGCGGAACAATGAGCAGTTCTTC.

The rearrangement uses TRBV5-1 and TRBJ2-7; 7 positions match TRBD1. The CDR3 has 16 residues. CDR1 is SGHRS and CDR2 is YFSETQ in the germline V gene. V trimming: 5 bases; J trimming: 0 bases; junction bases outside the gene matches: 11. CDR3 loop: CASRILHRDSSYEQYF. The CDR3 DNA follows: TGCGCCAGCAGGATCTTGCATCGGGACAGCTCCTACGAGCAGTACTTC.

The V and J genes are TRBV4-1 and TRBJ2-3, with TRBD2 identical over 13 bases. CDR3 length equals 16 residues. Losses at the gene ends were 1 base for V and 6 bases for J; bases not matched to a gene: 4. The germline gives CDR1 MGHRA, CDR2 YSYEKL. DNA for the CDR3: TGCGCCAGCAGCCAAGGCACTAGCGGGGGGGAGGATACGCAGTATTTT. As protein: CASSQGTSGGEDTQYF.

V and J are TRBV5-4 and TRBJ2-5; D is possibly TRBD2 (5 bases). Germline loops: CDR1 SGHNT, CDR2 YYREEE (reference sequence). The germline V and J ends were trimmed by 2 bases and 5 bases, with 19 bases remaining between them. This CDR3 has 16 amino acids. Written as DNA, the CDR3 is TGTGCCAGCAGCTTCTCCGGTTCAACAAGGAGGGAGACCCAGTACTTC. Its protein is CASSFSGSTRRETQYF.

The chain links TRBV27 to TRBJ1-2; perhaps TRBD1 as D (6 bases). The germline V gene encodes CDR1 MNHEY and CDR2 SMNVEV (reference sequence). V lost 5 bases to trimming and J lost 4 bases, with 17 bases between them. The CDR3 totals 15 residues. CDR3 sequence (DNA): TGTGCCAGCAGTCCCCAAGGGGGAGCTTCCTATGGCTACACCTTC. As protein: CASSPQGGASYGYTF.

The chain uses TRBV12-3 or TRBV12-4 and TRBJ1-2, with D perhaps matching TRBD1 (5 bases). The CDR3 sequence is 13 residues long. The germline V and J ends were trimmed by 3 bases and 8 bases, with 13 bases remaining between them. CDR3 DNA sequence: TGTGCCAGCAGTTTGAGCAGGGTGTACGGCTACACCTTC. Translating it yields CASSLSRVYGYTF.